One and the same sample provided the 17 T cell receptor beta chains below, sequenced in a study of T cell changes during pregnancy in multiple sclerosis (dated by TCRdb to about 2019). Library preparation was by the immunoSEQ multiplex PCR assay. The table comes from immuneACCESS by way of TCRdb, which keeps in-frame sequences with V and J called. Part of the clones is missing from these tables; in studies checked, under half for an unresolved V gene and the rest for unknown reasons. The sample table holds approximately 29,000 clones, of which about 88% were seen once. Of the sample, 0.8% is held by the ten largest clones. Sample: CD4+ T cells from peripheral blood mononuclear cells, taken in the second trimester of pregnancy. Receptor source: a female donor with multiple sclerosis, enrolled in a pregnancy study.

J is TRBJ1-5 and V is TRBV19, with TRBD1 identical over 8 bases. With V trimmed by 6 bases and J by 2 bases, 12 bases remained unmatched. CDR3 size: 17 residues. In germline, CDR1 is LNHDA, CDR2 SQIVND (reference sequence). CDR3 region: CASRFGTGGARNQPQHF. DNA of the CDR3: TGTGCCAGTAGATTCGGAACAGGGGGTGCTCGCAATCAGCCCCAGCATTTT.

This clone has a single count. The gene calls are TRBV5-6 and TRBJ2-1, with TRBD2 matching over 9 bases. This CDR3 is 15 amino acids long. V was clipped by 7 bases and J by 5 bases; unmatched bases: 10. In germline, CDR1 is SGHDT, CDR2 YYEEEE. CDR3 in amino acids: CASSEAGGLNNEQFF. The CDR3 DNA follows: TGTGCCAGCTCTGAAGCGGGGGGCCTTAACAATGAGCAGTTCTTC.

This chain connects TRBV6-5 to TRBJ2-1, with D possibly TRBD2 on 6 matching bases. Germline assignment: CDR1 MNHEY and CDR2 SVGAGI. This CDR3 spans 14 amino acids. Trimming stripped 6 bases from V and 5 bases from J, with 14 bases between. CDR3 sequence reads: CASSGGPNDNEQFF. The CDR3 DNA reads as TGTGCCAGCAGCGGGGGACCGAACGACAATGAGCAGTTCTTC.

The chain employs TRBV19 and TRBJ1-5; TRBD1 might be the D (6 bases). The CDR3 spans 15 residues. The V gene's germline CDR1 is LNHDA and CDR2 SQIVND (reference sequence). Trimming cost V 7 bases and J 0 bases, with 13 bases left between them. Here the CDR3 reads CASTLRGNSNQPQHF. CDR3 coding DNA: TGTGCCAGTACCCTGAGGGGGAATAGCAATCAGCCCCAGCATTTT.

The chain couples TRBV29-1 to TRBJ1-3; D uncertain. Germline values: CDR1 SQVTM, CDR2 ANQGSEA. This CDR3 is 12 amino acids long. V lost 6 bases, J lost 0 bases, and 6 bases lay in between. The CDR3 region has the DNA TGCAGCGTCGAGGACTCTGGAAACACCATATATTTT. Protein: CSVEDSGNTIYF.

This clone was recorded once. The chain combines TRBV19 with TRBJ2-3; D uncertain. This CDR3 comprises 13 residues. V was pared by 2 bases and J by 1 base, with 4 bases between. Germline CDR1 reads LNHDA; CDR2 reads SQIVND (reference sequence). In nucleotides, the CDR3 is TGTGCCAGTAGTATACCTGGCACAGATACGCAGTATTTT. Translation gives CASSIPGTDTQYF.

The table lists this clone with a few counts. J is TRBJ2-7 and V is TRBV11-2, with D hard to call. CDR1 SGHAT and CDR2 FQNNGV come from the germline V gene. The CDR3 has 11 residues. V shed 5 bases and J shed 3 bases, with 5 bases lying between them. CDR3 sequence reads: CASSLYYEQYF. In DNA, the CDR3 is TGTGCCAGCAGCCTTTACTACGAGCAGTACTTC. Combining the CDR3 with reference TRBV11-2 and TRBJ2-7 gives the whole variable domain EAGVAQSPRYKIIEKRQSVAFWCNPISGHATLYWYQQILGQGPKLLIQFQNNGVVDDSQLPKDRFSAERLKGVDSTLKIQPAKLEDSAVYLCASSLYYEQYFGPGTRLTVT.

The J gene is TRBJ2-3, the V gene TRBV7-2, with D hard to call. This CDR3 is 14 amino acids long. From germline, CDR1 is SGHTA and CDR2 FQGNSA. Trimming left V 0 bases short and J 5 bases short, with 9 bases between. The CDR3 region is CASSLAVSQDTQYF. The CDR3 DNA reads as TGTGCCAGCAGCTTAGCGGTTAGCCAAGATACGCAGTATTTT.

V usage is TRBV30 and J usage is TRBJ1-3; 7 nucleotides align to TRBD1. Germline assignment: CDR1 GTSNPN and CDR2 SVGIG (reference sequence). This CDR3 is 16 amino acids long. The V gene end was trimmed by 5 bases and the J gene end by 1 base; junction bases not matched to a gene: 11. The CDR3 bases are TGTGCCTGGTGGGACAGTTACCCCTCTTCTGGAAACACCATATATTTT. Its protein product is CAWWDSYPSSGNTIYF.

The V and J genes are TRBV27 and TRBJ1-6; 7 bases are shared with TRBD1. The ends lost 5 bases at V and 4 bases at J; junction bases unmatched: 11. The CDR3 has 17 amino acids. Germline V gene data show CDR1 as MNHEY and CDR2 as SMNVEV (reference sequence). The CDR3 DNA sequence: TGTGCCAGCAGTCCACGGACAGGTGCGATGTATAATTCACCCCTCCACTTT. It yields the protein CASSPRTGAMYNSPLHF.

CDR3 in amino acids: CASSLDGYSGNTIYF. DNA for the CDR3: TGCGCCAGCAGCTTGGACGGGTACTCTGGAAACACCATATATTTT. The chain couples TRBV5-1 to TRBJ1-3; unclear D gene. Between the trimmed V and J ends, which lost 0 bases and 0 bases, there was a span of 7 bases. Germline V gene data show CDR1 as SGHRS and CDR2 as YFSETQ. The CDR3 is 15 amino acids.

The chain links TRBV21-1 to TRBJ2-7; the D segment call TRBD1 is taken from the table without a DNA check. TRBV21-1 is a pseudogene locus. The CDR3 runs 15 residues. CDR3 bases: TGTGCCAGCAGCAAAGTCCGGGACAGGGACACCGAGCAGTACTTC. As protein: CASSKVRDRDTEQYF.

This clone was seen more than once but under ten times. This rearrangement joins TRBV5-4 to TRBJ1-2; 8 nucleotides match TRBD1. Germline lookup yields CDR1 SGHNT and CDR2 YYREEE (reference sequence). J gave up 0 bases and V 2 bases, and 6 bases lay outside the gene matches. CDR3 size: 16 residues. DNA of the CDR3: TGTGCCAGCAGCTTTCCCGGGACAGGATCTAACTATGGCTACACCTTC. It encodes CASSFPGTGSNYGYTF.

This chain joins TRBV27 and TRBJ2-3; TRBD2 aligns across 8 bases. The J segment lost 1 base and the V segment lost 2 bases, leaving 5 bases of the junction unmatched. The germline gives CDR1 MNHEY, CDR2 SMNVEV (reference sequence). The CDR3 runs 16 residues. The CDR3 DNA sequence: TGTGCCAGCAGTTTACGGGGGGGTGGGGGCACAGATACGCAGTATTTT. Its protein is CASSLRGGGGTDTQYF.

This chain links TRBV15 with TRBJ1-6; 7 bases align to TRBD1. The length of the CDR3 is 17 residues. With V trimmed by 3 bases and J by 0 bases, 5 bases remained unmatched. Germline CDR1 and CDR2: LNHNV and YYDKDF (reference sequence). The chain's CDR3 is CATSSGQDSSYNSPLHF. CDR3 nucleotide sequence: TGTGCCACCAGCAGTGGACAGGACAGCTCCTATAATTCACCCCTCCACTTT.

This clone was observed a few times. The rearrangement uses TRBV5-8 and TRBJ2-1; 11 positions agree with TRBD2. J was trimmed by 8 bases and V by 3 bases; bases with no gene match: 7. Germline V gene lookup returns CDR1 SGHTS and CDR2 YDEGEE. The CDR3 is 15 amino acids. The CDR3 DNA reads TGTGCCAGCAGCTGGCTAGCGGGGGGAGTGTATGAGCAGTTCTTC. Protein: CASSWLAGGVYEQFF.

This chain links TRBV6-1 with TRBJ1-5; weak D call: TRBD1 (6 bases). The CDR3 is 17 amino acids. Germline V lookup: CDR1 MNHNS, CDR2 SASEGT. V dropped 0 bases and J dropped 9 bases, with 21 bases sitting between them. The CDR3 DNA sequence: TGTGCCAGCAGTGAAGCGCTTCATGGGAGCAGGGGAGCGCCCCAGCATTTT. Its translation: CASSEALHGSRGAPQHF.